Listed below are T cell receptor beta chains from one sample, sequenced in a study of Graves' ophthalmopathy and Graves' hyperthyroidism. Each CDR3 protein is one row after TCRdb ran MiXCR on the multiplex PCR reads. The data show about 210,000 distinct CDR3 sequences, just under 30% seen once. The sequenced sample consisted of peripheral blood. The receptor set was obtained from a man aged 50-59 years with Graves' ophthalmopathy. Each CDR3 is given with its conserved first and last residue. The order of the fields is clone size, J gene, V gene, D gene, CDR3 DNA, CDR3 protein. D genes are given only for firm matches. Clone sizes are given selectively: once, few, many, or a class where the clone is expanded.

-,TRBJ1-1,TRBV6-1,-,TGTGCCAGCAGTGAGAAGGACGTTTTCCCGAACACTGAAGCTTTCTTT,CASSEKDVFPNTEAFF
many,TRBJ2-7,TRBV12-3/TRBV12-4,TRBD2,TGTGCCAGCAGCTCCGGGACTAGCCTCCTCGAGCAGTACTTC,CASSSGTSLLEQYF
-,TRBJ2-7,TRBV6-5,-,TGTGCCAGCAGTTATGCTAGAGGCGAGCAGTACTTC,CASSYARGEQYF
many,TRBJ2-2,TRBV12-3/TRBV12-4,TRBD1,TGTGCCAGCAGTTATACAGGGGGCTTTAAGGTCACCGGGGAGCTGTTTTTT,CASSYTGGFKVTGELFF
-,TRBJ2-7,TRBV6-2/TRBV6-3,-,TGTGCCAGCAGTTTTTTTCGCCAGGCATACGAGCAGTACTTC,CASSFFRQAYEQYF
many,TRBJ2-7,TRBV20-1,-,TGCAGTGCCACGGGATTACCTTACGAGCAGTACTTC,CSATGLPYEQYF
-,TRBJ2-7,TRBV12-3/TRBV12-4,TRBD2,TGTGCCAGCGCCCCGGGCGGGAGCAACGAGCAGTACTTC,CASAPGGSNEQYF
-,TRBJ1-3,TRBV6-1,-,TGTGCCAGCACCCTTCTCCGGGGCGGCAACACCATATATTTT,CASTLLRGGNTIYF
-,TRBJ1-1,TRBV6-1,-,TGTGCCAGCAGTGAATATGGGGGGACTGAAGCTTTCTTT,CASSEYGGTEAFF
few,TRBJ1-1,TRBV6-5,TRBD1,TGTGCCAGCTTCGGGACAGTGAACACTGAAGCTTTCTTT,CASFGTVNTEAFF
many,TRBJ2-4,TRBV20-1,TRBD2,TGCAGTGCCTCGGTGGGAGGGGACATTCAGTACTTC,CSASVGGDIQYF
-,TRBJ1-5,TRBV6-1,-,TGTGCCAGCAGTACGAACAGGGTTAGCAATCAGCCCCAGCATTTT,CASSTNRVSNQPQHF
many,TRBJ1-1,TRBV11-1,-,TGTGCCAGCAGCCCCAGCCCAGCGTACCCTGAAGCTTTCTTT,CASSPSPAYPEAFF
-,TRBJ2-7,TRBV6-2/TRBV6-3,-,TGTGCCAGCAGTTCGCAGGCTGGGACTGGGGCGTTACGGGAGCAGTACTTC,CASSSQAGTGALREQYF
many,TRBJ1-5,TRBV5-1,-,TGCGCCAGCAGCTTCGGGGGGCCGGGCAATCAGCCCCAGCATTTT,CASSFGGPGNQPQHF
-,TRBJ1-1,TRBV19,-,TGTGCCAGTAGGGTCGGGACTTTGAACACTGAAGCTTTCTTT,CASRVGTLNTEAFF
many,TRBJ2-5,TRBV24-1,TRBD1,TGTGCCACCAGTGATCGTTCAGGGGGATTGGAGACCCAGTACTTC,CATSDRSGGLETQYF
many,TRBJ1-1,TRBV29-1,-,TGCAGCGTTGAGGATCAGGGGAGCTCTGAAGCTTTCTTT,CSVEDQGSSEAFF
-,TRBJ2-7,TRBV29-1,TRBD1,TGCAGCGTGAAGGGACAGGATTCCTACGAGCAGTACTTC,CSVKGQDSYEQYF
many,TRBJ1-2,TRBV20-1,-,TGCAGTGCTACCTTCCTCTCTTCGGGACTAATCAGTCGTGGCTACACCTTC,CSATFLSSGLISRGYTF
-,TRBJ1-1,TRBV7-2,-,TGTGCCAACAGCCTCGACGGACCAGAAGCTTTCTTT,CANSLDGPEAFF
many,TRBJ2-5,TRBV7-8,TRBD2,TGTGCCAGCAGCTCCGAGTGGGAGGGCCGATTCGAGACCCAGTACTTC,CASSSEWEGRFETQYF
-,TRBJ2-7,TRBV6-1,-,TGTGCCACGTCGCAGGAGGGAGCCTACGAGCAGTACTTC,CATSQEGAYEQYF
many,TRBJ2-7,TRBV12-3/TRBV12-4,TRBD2,TGTGCCAGCAGTCCAGGGGCGGGAGGGCTTTACGAGCAGTACTTC,CASSPGAGGLYEQYF
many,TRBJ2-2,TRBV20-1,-,TGCAGTGTGAGACGGGCTAACACCGGGGAGCTGTTTTTT,CSVRRANTGELFF
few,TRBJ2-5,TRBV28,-,TGTGCCAGCAGTTTATGGACCGACTCGGAGACCCAGTACTTC,CASSLWTDSETQYF
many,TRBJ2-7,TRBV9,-,TGTGCCAGCAGCGACAGGGACCACGAGCAGTACTTC,CASSDRDHEQYF
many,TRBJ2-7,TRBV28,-,TGTGCCAGCAGTTTATTGACAGCTACGGCCTCCTACGAGCAGTACTTC,CASSLLTATASYEQYF
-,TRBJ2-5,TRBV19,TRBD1,TGTGCCACCCGACAGGGGGGTAGGGAGACCCAGTACTTC,CATRQGGRETQYF
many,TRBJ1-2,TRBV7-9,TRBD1,TGTGCCAGCAGCAGGAACAGGGACAGGGAGGATGGCTACACCTTC,CASSRNRDREDGYTF
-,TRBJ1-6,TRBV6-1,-,TGTGCCAGCGGCGGCTCCTATAATTCACCCCTCCACTTT,CASGGSYNSPLHF
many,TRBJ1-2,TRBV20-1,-,TGCAGTGCCATCGATGGGGTCTATGGCTACACCTTC,CSAIDGVYGYTF
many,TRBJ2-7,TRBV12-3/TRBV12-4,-,TGTGCCAGCAGTGTCCGGGACGATACCTACGAGCAGTACTTC,CASSVRDDTYEQYF
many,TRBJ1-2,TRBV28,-,TGTGCCATCCAACCCTCCCTAACGGGATTTGGCTACACCTTC,CAIQPSLTGFGYTF
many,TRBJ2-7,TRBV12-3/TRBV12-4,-,TGTGCCAGCAGTCGCGCCGGGACCAACCCCTCCGAGCAGTACTTC,CASSRAGTNPSEQYF
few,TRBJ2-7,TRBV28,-,TGTGCCAGCAGTTTGGGCAGGCCGACCTACGAGCAGTACTTC,CASSLGRPTYEQYF
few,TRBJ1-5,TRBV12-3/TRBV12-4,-,TGTGCCAGCACCACCACAGGGCTGCATCAGCCCCAGCATTTT,CASTTTGLHQPQHF